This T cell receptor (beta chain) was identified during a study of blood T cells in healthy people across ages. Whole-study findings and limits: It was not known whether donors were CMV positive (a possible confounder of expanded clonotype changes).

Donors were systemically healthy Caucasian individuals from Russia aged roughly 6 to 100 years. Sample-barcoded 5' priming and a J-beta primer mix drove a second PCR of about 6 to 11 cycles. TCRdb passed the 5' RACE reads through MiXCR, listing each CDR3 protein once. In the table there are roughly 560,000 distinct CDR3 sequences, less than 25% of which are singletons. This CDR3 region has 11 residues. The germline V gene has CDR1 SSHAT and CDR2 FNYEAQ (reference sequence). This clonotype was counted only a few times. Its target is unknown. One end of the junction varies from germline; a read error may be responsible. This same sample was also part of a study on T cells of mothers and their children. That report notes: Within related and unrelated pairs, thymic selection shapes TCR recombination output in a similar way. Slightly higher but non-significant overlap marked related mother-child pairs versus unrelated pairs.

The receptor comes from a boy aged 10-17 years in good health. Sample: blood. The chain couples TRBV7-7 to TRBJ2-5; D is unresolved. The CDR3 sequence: CASSSGPTQYF. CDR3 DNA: TGTGCTAGCAGCTCCGGCCCGACCCAGTACTTC.